Listed below are T cell receptor beta chains from one sample, sequenced in a study of blood T cell repertoires in COVID-19. Clones were sequenced by immunoSEQ multiplex PCR, and TCRdb holds only the in-frame ones, with some missing. This sample yields about 220,000 clones, of which 65% to 85% are seen a single time; about 3.7% belongs to the top ten. The sequencing input was PBMCs or T cells enriched from blood (not recorded which). Receptor source: a woman aged 60 to 75 who had recovered from COVID-19. Both conserved end residues are part of each CDR3. The D gene is left open where the match is weak. Rows give clone size only sometimes, using once, few, many, or a class for an expanded clone.

v_call	clone_size	d_call	j_call	cdr3_aa	cdr3_nt
TRBV12-3/TRBV12-4	once	.	TRBJ2-5	CASSGALGETQYF	TGTGCCAGCAGTGGGGCACTGGGGGAGACCCAGTACTTC
TRBV18	.	TRBD1	TRBJ1-1	CASSPRAGGTNTEAFF	TGTGCCAGCTCACCACGGGCAGGGGGGACGAACACTGAAGCTTTCTTT
TRBV12-5	.	.	TRBJ1-5	CASGLGEPQHF	TGTGCTAGTGGTTTGGGCGAGCCCCAGCATTTT
TRBV23-1	once	.	TRBJ1-1	CASSRFRKEGTEAFF	TGCGCCAGCAGTCGATTCCGGAAGGAGGGCACTGAAGCTTTCTTT
TRBV3-1/TRBV3-2	.	.	TRBJ1-2	CASSPTQGSNYGYTF	TGTGCCAGCAGCCCAACACAGGGCTCGAACTATGGCTACACCTTC
TRBV7-2	.	TRBD1	TRBJ1-5	CASSLGGQGVNQPQHF	TGTGCCAGCAGCTTAGGGGGACAGGGCGTCAATCAGCCCCAGCATTTT
TRBV5-1	.	.	TRBJ1-4	CASSLDGQTNEKLFF	TGCGCCAGCAGCTTGGATGGTCAGACTAATGAAAAACTGTTTTTT
TRBV7-3	.	TRBD1	TRBJ1-1	CASSFTGGTEAFF	TGTGCCAGCAGTTTTACAGGGGGCACTGAAGCTTTCTTT
TRBV7-9	.	.	TRBJ1-6	CASSVDADNSPLHF	TGTGCCAGCAGCGTAGACGCAGATAATTCACCCCTCCACTTT
TRBV3-1/TRBV3-2	.	TRBD2	TRBJ2-2	CASSQALTSGVSGELFF	TGTGCCAGCAGCCAAGCCCTTACTAGCGGGGTTTCCGGGGAGCTGTTTTTT
TRBV7-9	.	.	TRBJ1-6	CASSSKQGQGNSPLHF	TGTGCCAGCAGCTCAAAACAGGGTCAGGGTAATTCACCCCTCCACTTT
TRBV3-1/TRBV3-2	.	.	TRBJ1-3	CASSRGTVGNTIYF	TGTGCCAGCAGCCGCGGGACGGTCGGAAACACCATATATTTT
TRBV7-2	.	TRBD2	TRBJ2-3	CASSLVAGGVSDTQYF	TGTGCCAGCAGCTTAGTAGCGGGGGGGGTTTCAGATACGCAGTATTTT
TRBV11-2	once	TRBD2	TRBJ2-2	CASSYRGGDTGELFF	TGTGCCAGCAGCTACCGTGGGGGGGACACCGGGGAGCTGTTTTTT
TRBV3-1/TRBV3-2	.	.	TRBJ2-1	CASSQASGGSSYNEQFF	TGTGCCAGCAGCCAAGCCAGCGGAGGAAGTTCTTACAATGAGCAGTTCTTC
TRBV9	few	TRBD1	TRBJ2-7	CASSPRTGTYEQYF	TGTGCCAGCAGCCCTCGGACAGGGACCTACGAGCAGTACTTC
TRBV27	.	TRBD1	TRBJ1-4	CASSRQGIYEKLFF	TGTGCCAGCAGTCGACAGGGGATATATGAAAAACTGTTTTTT
TRBV4-2	.	.	TRBJ1-6	CASSQETVTNFNSPLHF	TGTGCCAGCAGCCAAGAAACAGTGACAAATTTTAATTCACCCCTCCACTTT
TRBV5-6	.	.	TRBJ1-3	CASSPVGGNTIYF	TGTGCCAGCAGCCCCGTCGGGGGAAACACCATATATTTT
TRBV6-4	.	TRBD1	TRBJ2-3	CASSPISTGPDTQYF	TGTGCCAGCAGTCCCATATCGACAGGGCCAGATACGCAGTATTTT
TRBV27	.	TRBD2	TRBJ2-5	CASSSWTSGTETQYF	TGTGCCAGCAGTTCCTGGACTAGCGGGACGGAGACCCAGTACTTC
TRBV19	.	TRBD1	TRBJ1-2	CASSSRTGGPYGYTF	TGTGCCAGTAGTTCTCGGACAGGGGGGCCTTATGGCTACACCTTC
TRBV7-8	.	.	TRBJ1-5	CASTQGGQPQHF	TGTGCCAGCACCCAGGGAGGTCAGCCCCAGCATTTT
TRBV7-9	.	TRBD1	TRBJ1-2	CASSFRTGGSYGYTF	TGTGCCAGCAGCTTTCGGACAGGGGGCTCCTATGGCTACACCTTC
TRBV11-2	.	.	TRBJ2-2	CASRPVTGELFF	TGTGCCAGCAGGCCAGTTACCGGGGAGCTGTTTTTT
TRBV6-1	few	.	TRBJ1-2	CASSEARQVFYGYTF	TGTGCCAGCAGTGAAGCGCGACAGGTCTTCTATGGCTACACCTTC
TRBV7-9	.	TRBD1	TRBJ2-7	CASSPQGGEQYF	TGTGCCAGCAGCCCACAGGGGGGCGAGCAGTACTTC
TRBV4-3	.	.	TRBJ1-2	CASSPEVDLNYGYTF	TGCGCCAGCAGCCCGGAGGTTGACCTTAACTATGGCTACACCTTC